The T cell receptor (beta chain) described here comes from a study of T cells in Graves' hyperthyroidism and ophthalmopathy. Study conclusions and caveats: Most thyroid-expanded clonotypes above 0.001 were also found in blood.

Extraction of PBMCs used about 9.2 ml of fresh peripheral blood. The CDR3 has 18 residues. Germline assignment: CDR1 LGHNT and CDR2 FRNRAP. V shed 8 bases and J shed 7 bases, with 31 bases lying between them. As regards this clonotype: Its specificity is not known.

Amplification targeted TCR beta CDR3 regions from RNA transcripts. Carried out on the TCR CDR3, a first-round RT-PCR used the HTBI primer set. TCRdb re-analysed the multiplex PCR reads in MiXCR, keeping a single row per CDR3 protein. Among approximately 330,000 distinct CDR3 sequences, 12% to 15% were seen once, and the ten largest hold around 32%. The source material was blood. The receptor comes from a woman in her forties with Graves' ophthalmopathy. The gene calls are TRBV12-5 and TRBJ2-3; D is perhaps TRBD2 (5 bases). In nucleotides, the CDR3 is TGTGCTAGTCAAAGATGGGTCGGGGTGGGTGAGAAAACAAATACGCAGTATTTT. This sequence encodes CASQRWVGVGEKTNTQYF.